The text below deals with one T cell receptor (beta chain). Treatment defined: around 19 received Ad26.COV2.S at low or high dose, single or two shots; about 5 received placebo; per-sample allocation not given. It was on day 63 after the first vaccine or placebo injection that samples were taken. The data belong to a study of Ad26.COV2.S vaccination and SARS-CoV-2 variants. The assay was immunoSEQ multiplex PCR, and TCRdb's table has in-frame clones only and misses some. The profile shows under 400,000 clones, around 87% of them singletons. Germline CDR1 is SGHRS and CDR2 is YFSETQ. V gave up 0 bases and J gave up 3 bases, with 3 bases separating them. The CDR3 sequence is 12 residues long.

The material sequenced was peripheral blood, taken in a trial of Ad26.COV2.S vaccine versus placebo. The chain links TRBV5-1 to TRBJ1-1; the D is unclear. The TCR comes from a person between 18 and 59 years old who received the Ad26.COV2.S COVID-19 vaccine or a placebo. The CDR3 DNA sequence: TGCGCCAGCAGCTTGGTTGACACTGAAGCTTTCTTT. Residues: CASSLVDTEAFF.